The next 18 T cell receptor beta chains were all read from a single sample in a study of tumor and adjacent non-tumor tissue in lung cancer. No cell sorting was done before RNA was extracted from the tissue. TCRbeta libraries were built with three rounds of nested PCR, modified from ARM-PCR. TCRdb called the multiplex PCR reads again in MiXCR, with one record for every CDR3 protein. This sample has fewer than 80,000 distinct CDR3 sequences; approximately 71% occur once, and the top ten carry roughly 12%. The sequenced sample was lung tumor tissue. These receptors were obtained from a woman in her 70s with non-small cell lung cancer.

Regarding this clonotype: Being one base from a much bigger clone, this may be a read error. V is TRBV28 and J is TRBJ1-2, with TRBD1 as a possible D gene (6 bases). Deletions cut 6 bases from V and 1 base from J, with 15 bases between. The CDR3 consists of 15 residues. Germline V gene sequence: CDR1 MDHEN, CDR2 SYDVKM. CDR3 protein: CASSNAGAINYGYTF. The CDR3 bases are TGTGCCAGCAGCAATGCAGGGGCAATTAACTATGGCTACACCTTC.

This clonotype was seen ten or more times. The V gene is TRBV12-3 or TRBV12-4, the J gene TRBJ1-1, with 7 bases fitting TRBD1. The CDR3 contains 14 residues. Germline trimming cut 7 bases from V and 0 bases from J; bases unmatched to any gene: 5. The CDR3 DNA is TGTGCCAGCACAGGACAGGTTCTGAACACTGAAGCTTTCTTT. It is translated as CASTGQVLNTEAFF.

This clonotype has only one observation. The junction shows a germline mismatch at one end, possibly a read error. The CDR3 sequence is CAISLKVRFTSVRSTGELFF. In nucleotides, the CDR3 is TGTGCCATCAGCCTTAAAGTCCGGTTTACTAGCGTGCGGAGCACCGGGGAACTGTTTTTT. The chain links TRBV11-1 to TRBJ2-2; TRBD2 matches at 7 bases. CDR1 and CDR2 (germline): SGHAT, FQDESV (reference sequence). This CDR3 comprises 20 residues.

The sample holds one count of this clonotype. The junction does not match germline at one end; this may be a read error. The gene calls are TRBV6-5 and TRBJ2-5; no clear D gene. The length of the CDR3 is 15 residues. The germline V gene encodes CDR1 MNHEY and CDR2 SVGAGI. This CDR3 reads CTSSPLTWNQETQYF. CDR3 nucleotides: TGTACCAGCAGCCCCCTGACATGGAACCAAGAGACCCAGTACTTC.

In the case of this clonotype: An end of the junction differs from the germline gene, which may be a read error. This chain connects TRBV4-2 to TRBJ2-3; D possibly corresponds to TRBD2 (5 bases). Germline V gives CDR1 LGHNA, CDR2 YNFKEQ. The CDR3 spans 16 residues. The CDR3: CACSRTGSSNSDTQYF. The DNA of the CDR3 is TGTGCCTGCAGCCGTACGGGGAGTTCTAACTCAGATACGCAGTATTTT.

Worth noting for this clonotype: This may be a read error: a much more frequent sequence differs by one nucleotide. The chain uses TRBV28 and TRBJ1-3, with D unclear. Germline V gene data show CDR1 as MDHEN and CDR2 as SYDVKM. The CDR3 contains 15 residues. V shed 3 bases and J shed 0 bases, with 9 bases lying between them. CDR3 region: CASSFASSSGNTIYF. In nucleotides, the CDR3 is TGTGCCAGCAGTTTTGCGTCGAGCTCTGGAAACACCATATATTTT.

This clonotype was observed many times. The genes are TRBV10-3 and TRBJ1-1, with 7 positions matching TRBD1. Germline values: CDR1 ENHRY, CDR2 SYGVKD. The CDR3 has 13 residues. Trimming took 5 bases from V and 3 from J; bases not matched to a gene: 3. As DNA, the CDR3 is TGTGCCATCAGTCAAGGACAGGACACTGAAGCTTTCTTT. Amino acids: CAISQGQDTEAFF.

As concerns this clonotype: The junction departs from germline at one end; a sequencing error may be responsible. CDR3 sequence: CASSQLQDRATSYEQYF. The CDR3 DNA reads TGCGCCAGCAGCCAACTGCAGGACAGGGCTACGTCCTACGAGCAATACTTC. This chain connects TRBV4-1 to TRBJ2-7; 8 positions match TRBD1. The CDR3 contains 17 residues. Germline assignment: CDR1 MGHRA and CDR2 YSYEKL.

The chain combines TRBV29-1 with TRBJ2-7; D is ambiguous. The ends were cut back, 6 bases at V and 3 bases at J, with 18 bases in the middle. CDR1 and CDR2 from the germline V gene are SQVTM and ANQGSEA. CDR3 size: 14 residues. CDR3 residues: CSVNPQPGGYEQYF. CDR3 nucleotides: TGCAGCGTCAACCCCCAGCCAGGCGGCTACGAGCAGTACTTC.

Notes on this clonotype: This CDR3 fails to terminate in the conserved phenylalanine or tryptophan, so it likely reflects a read error. The DNA is left out, because the CDR3 cannot be placed on it with certainty; the CDR3 is given as TCRdb lists it. V gene TRBV29-1 combines with J gene TRBJ2-1; the table gives TRBD2 as D, unverified against the DNA. The CDR3 adds up to 15 amino acids, both ends counted. CDR1 is SQVTM, CDR2 ANQGSEA, per germline. CDR3 region: CSVEASGKIYNEQLS.

CDR3 sequence (DNA): TGCGCCAGCATACCTCGACAGGCGAGATATGGCTACACCTTC. Protein product: CASIPRQARYGYTF. V and J are TRBV4-1 and TRBJ1-2; maybe TRBD1 (6 bases). The CDR3 has 14 residues. The germline gives CDR1 MGHRA, CDR2 YSYEKL. Trimming stripped 7 bases from V and 5 bases from J, with 17 bases between.

This clonotype was found once. Germline is not matched at one junction end, which may reflect a read error. The chain couples TRBV6-2 or TRBV6-3 to TRBJ2-7; D is unresolved. Germline values: CDR1 MNHEY, CDR2 SVGEGT. This CDR3 region has 12 residues. CDR3 bases: TGTGTCAGCAGTTACCCAACCTACGAGCAGTATTTC. This sequence encodes CVSSYPTYEQYF.

In its sample, this clonotype was seen once. A junction end diverges from the germline sequence, so it may reflect a read error. The rearrangement uses TRBV6-5 and TRBJ2-6; possibly TRBD1 or TRBD2 for D (5 bases each). Germline assignment: CDR1 MNHEY and CDR2 SVGAGI. CDR3 length: 16 residues. CDR3 DNA: TGTGCCAGTAGTTACTCGATGGACTCTGGGGCCAACATCCTAACTTTC. It yields the protein CASSYSMDSGANILTF.

The rearrangement uses TRBV6-6 and TRBJ2-7; the D gene is possibly TRBD2 (5 bases). The V gene's germline CDR1 is MNHNY and CDR2 SVGAGI (reference sequence). V was clipped by 8 bases and J by 6 bases, with 17 bases between them. This CDR3 has 13 residues. CDR3 residues: CASFRGYVSEQYF. The CDR3 nucleotides read TGTGCCAGCTTCCGCGGGTACGTCAGCGAGCAGTACTTC.

As for this clonotype: The junction and the germline gene differ at one end; a read error may be behind it. The J gene is TRBJ2-5, the V gene TRBV6-1, with D uncertain. The CDR3 has 13 amino acids. Germline assignment: CDR1 MNHNS and CDR2 SASEGT. CDR3 in amino acids: CASSTSYLETRYF. CDR3 coding DNA: TGTGCCAGCAGTACATCCTACCTAGAGACCCGGTACTTC.

Concerning this clonotype itself: This sequence may be a read error, since a much larger clone differs from it by one base. CDR3 protein: CASRIGQGGSWADFRVPGYTF. The CDR3 DNA reads as TGTGCCAGCAGAATCGGACAGGGAGGCTCGTGGGCGGACTTTAGGGTTCCTGGCTACACCTTC. The chain uses TRBV28 and TRBJ1-2, with TRBD1 matching over 8 bases. This CDR3 spans 21 amino acids. Unmatched junction bases numbered 31, after V lost 6 bases and J lost 7 bases. Germline V lookup: CDR1 MDHEN, CDR2 SYDVKM.

About this clonotype: A read error is possible here, since a much larger clone lies one base away. The chain uses TRBV6-6 and TRBJ1-5, with unresolved D. The CDR3 has 13 amino acids. Germline V CDR1 and CDR2: MNHNY, SVGAGI (reference sequence). CDR3 residues: CVSILTWGQPQHF. The CDR3, as DNA: TGTGTCAGCATTCTGACTTGGGGTCAGCCCCAGCATTTT.

V and J are TRBV24-1 and TRBJ2-1; 12 nucleotides match TRBD2. Losses at the gene ends were 1 base for V and 15 bases for J; bases not matched to a gene: 15. Germline V gives CDR1 KGHDR, CDR2 SFDVKD. The CDR3 spans 17 residues. The CDR3 region has the DNA TGTGCCACCAGTGATTTTACTTCGCGACTAGCGGGAGACGAGTGGTTCTTC. Translating it yields CATSDFTSRLAGDEWFF.